The TCR beta chain under discussion was sequenced for a study of OX40 agonist ivuxolimab in advanced cancers. Background for the entire study: Ivuxolimab, which targeted the costimulatory receptor OX40 (CD134), was an agonistic, fully human IgG2 monoclonal antibody. Intravenous ivuxolimab was administered to patients every 2 weeks at six dose levels: 0.01, 0.1, 0.3, 1.5, 3 and 10 mg/kg. Of the approximately 53 patients in dose escalation, approximately 20 had hepatocellular carcinoma, roughly 15 had melanoma, 9 had renal cell carcinoma and 9 had head and neck cancer. In the dose-escalation cohort, 65% to 90% of patients were male, and the mean age was approximately 64 years, with a range of about 23 to 80. Patients were allowed to have had prior anti-PD-1, anti-PD-L1 or anti-CTLA-4 therapy, and more than 30% of the dose-escalation patients had previously received checkpoint inhibitors. Partial responses were achieved by three dose-escalation patients, of whom one had hepatocellular carcinoma and two had cutaneous melanoma. The point of sequencing TCRbeta in the periphery was to test whether ivuxolimab changed TCR sequence diversity and drove clonal T-cell expansion. The paper reports the monotherapy dose-escalation portion (N of about 50 patients) of the phase I ivuxolimab trial.

General conclusions and limits of the study: After ivuxolimab, expanded clones were on average more numerous among CD8+ T cells than among CD4+ T cells. Clonal expansion of both CD4+ and CD8+ blood T cells was observed from baseline to week 6 at doses 0.1 to 3.0 mg/kg. Low levels of normalized T-cell clonal expansion were also seen in some nonresponding patients. The antigen specificity of the clonally expanded peripheral T cells was not determined. In partial responders in the 0.1-3.0 mg/kg groups, normalized peripheral clonal expansion was found to be among the lowest, especially among CD8+ T cells.

The CDR3 sequence holds 15 residues, the cysteine and phenylalanine included. Solely the CDR3 DNA is kept, with 45 bases framed from the first base. V is pruned by 3 bases and J by 4 bases, leaving 6 bases of the junction without a gene match. CDR1 SGHNT and CDR2 YYREEE were looked up in the germline V gene (reference sequence). Genomic DNA was isolated from the sorted cells so that the TCRbeta CDR3 region could be sequenced. TCRbeta CDR3 regions were sequenced using the immunoSEQ Assay. Imported from immuneACCESS, the table was reduced by TCRdb to in-frame sequences with V and J called. These copies leave out some clones; in studies compared against another copy, an unresolved V gene accounts for under half, and the cause of the remainder is not known. The sample table holds about 28,000 clones, of which approximately 84% were seen once. The leading ten clones occupy roughly 28% of the sample. On this clone: Its specific antigen is unknown. Qualities for individual bases were not recorded, and no much larger clone is one base off.

The trial excluded patients who had a history of autoimmune disease or were on systemic immunosuppression. Peripheral blood for TCR sequencing was drawn from every dose cohort at baseline, at cycle 4 day 1 and at cycle 7 day 1. Samples were obtained from an open-label, multicenter, first-in-human phase I dose-escalation trial of ivuxolimab. The trial enrolled adults with locally advanced or metastatic head and neck squamous cell, hepatocellular, melanoma or renal cell carcinoma. CD4+ and CD8+ T cells were sorted separately from peripheral blood before TCR sequencing. The sample consisted of CD4+ or CD8+ T cells sorted from blood, taken in a trial of the OX40 agonist ivuxolimab. This clonotype was obtained from an adult with an advanced solid tumor such as melanoma, head and neck, liver or kidney cancer. Recombination joined TRBV5-4 with TRBJ2-3; 9 of the junction bases match TRBD1. The bases are TGTGCCAGCAGCTCGCGGGACAGGGTAGCAGATACGCAGTATTTT. Protein translation: CASSSRDRVADTQYF.